This TCR beta chain was sequenced for a study of T cell repertoires in cytomegalovirus infection. TCRdb re-called the reads through MiXCR, storing one row per CDR3 protein. The repertoire consists of 680,000 or so distinct CDR3 sequences, with 35% occurring once and the leading ten covering more than 2.5%. Germline loops: CDR1 SGHTA, CDR2 FQGNSA. The CDR3 is 11 residues long. V was cut by 3 bases and J by 5 bases, with 5 bases left in between. This clonotype appeared a few times. The receptor comes from a human donor in good health (CMV status not recorded). Some clones in this sample may be carry-over from other donors' samples. Sequencing was performed on PBMCs. V gene TRBV7-2 combines with J gene TRBJ2-7; D is ambiguous. CDR3 protein: CASSFQNEQYF. CDR3 coding DNA: TGTGCCAGCAGCTTTCAGAACGAGCAGTACTTC.